A single sample gave rise to the 11 T cell receptor beta chains below, sequenced in a study of PD-1 blockade in classical Hodgkin lymphoma. Each patient relapsed following autologous stem cell transplantation, and prior brentuximab vedotin exposure differed. TCRdb keeps only in-frame clones here, not all; method: immunoSEQ multiplex PCR. The sample lists under 60,000 clones; just under 75% were seen once. Source: peripheral blood mononuclear cells (PBMCs), taken before the second cycle of nivolumab. These receptors came from a human donor with classical Hodgkin lymphoma.

This chain uses TRBV7-2 with TRBJ1-5; 8 positions match TRBD1. The V and J ends lost 5 bases and 4 bases, in that order; junction bases with no gene match: 4. The CDR3 is 14 amino acids. The germline gives CDR1 SGHTA, CDR2 FQGNSA. The CDR3 sequence: CASSPRTGNQPQHF. For the CDR3, the DNA is TGTGCCAGCAGCCCCCGGACAGGGAATCAGCCCCAGCATTTT.

This clone was seen a single time. V gene TRBV2 combines with J gene TRBJ2-1; no clear D gene. CDR3 size: 13 residues. Germline V gene sequence: CDR1 SNHLY, CDR2 FYNNEI. Trimming left V 5 bases short and J 1 base short, with 6 bases between. CDR3 sequence: CASSLISYNEQFF. CDR3 DNA: TGTGCCAGCAGTCTGATATCCTACAATGAGCAGTTCTTC.

The chain uses TRBV12-5 and TRBJ2-3, with TRBD1 matching 7 bases. Germline V gene data show CDR1 as LGHNT and CDR2 as FRNRAP. This CDR3 contains 15 residues. Trimming cost V 1 base and J 2 bases; bases outside gene matches: 3. Written as DNA, the CDR3 is TGTGCTAGTGGTTTGGGACAGGGTCCCACAGATACGCAGTATTTT. Translation: CASGLGQGPTDTQYF.

As concerns this clone: Other DNA variants within this sample encode the same CDR3. DNA of the CDR3: TGTGCCTGGACAGCAGGGAATCAGCCCCAGCATTTT. Translating it yields CAWTAGNQPQHF. This rearrangement joins TRBV30 to TRBJ1-5; D is possibly TRBD1 (5 bases). V dropped 4 bases and J dropped 4 bases, with 8 bases sitting between them. Germline loops: CDR1 GTSNPN, CDR2 SVGIG (reference sequence). The CDR3 sequence is 12 residues long.

This chain links TRBV7-2 with TRBJ2-1, with 7 positions matching TRBD2. Trimming removed 4 bases from V and 3 bases from J; junction bases left unmatched: 0. CDR1 is SGHTA and CDR2 is FQGNSA in the germline V gene. The CDR3 covers 13 residues. CDR3 nucleotides: TGTGCCAGCAGCTCGGGGGGCTACAATGAGCAGTTCTTC. This codes for CASSSGGYNEQFF. Looking up the rest from reference TRBV7-2 and TRBJ2-1 gives the full variable domain: GAGVSQSPSNKVTEKGKDVELRCDPISGHTALYWYRQSLGQGLEFLIYFQGNSAPDKSGLPSDRFSAERTGGSVSTLTIQRTQQEDSAVYLCASSSGGYNEQFFGPGTRLTVL.

This clone appeared a single time. This chain links TRBV6-5 with TRBJ2-7; D gene ambiguous. The CDR3 loop spans 12 amino acids. The germline V gene has CDR1 MNHEY and CDR2 SVGAGI. Trimming pared 7 bases from V and 6 bases from J, leaving 13 bases between. As DNA, the CDR3 is TGTGCCAGCACCCCGACGGGTGGCGAGCAGTACTTC. This encodes CASTPTGGEQYF.

This chain links TRBV27 with TRBJ1-1; no reliable D call. The V end was cut by 3 bases, the J end by 1 base, with 9 bases between. Germline V CDR1 and CDR2: MNHEY, SMNVEV (reference sequence). This CDR3 region has 14 residues. The CDR3 loop is CASSLMGRNTEAFF. CDR3 coding DNA: TGTGCCAGCAGTTTGATGGGGAGGAACACTGAAGCTTTCTTT.

This clone was seen a handful of times. This chain links TRBV30 with TRBJ1-5; D uncertain. The CDR3 sequence is 12 residues long. V was trimmed by 1 base and J by 4 bases, leaving 5 bases between them. Germline V gene data show CDR1 as GTSNPN and CDR2 as SVGIG (reference sequence). The CDR3 nucleotides are TGTGCCTGGAGTGGAGGGAATCAGCCCCAGCATTTT. Protein product: CAWSGGNQPQHF.

This sequence joins TRBV5-1 and TRBJ2-2; 12 bases are a match to TRBD2. The germline CDR1 and CDR2 sequences are SGHRS and YFSETQ. The CDR3 runs to 16 residues. With V trimmed by 4 bases and J by 7 bases, 8 bases remained unmatched. The CDR3 sequence is CASSLRLAGDLGELFF. The CDR3 bases are TGCGCCAGCAGCCTGCGACTAGCGGGAGATCTCGGGGAGCTGTTTTTT. The whole variable domain, remainder taken from reference TRBV5-1 and TRBJ2-2, is KAGVTQTPRYLIKTRGQQVTLSCSPISGHRSVSWYQQTPGQGLQFLFEYFSETQRNKGNFPGRFSGRQFSNSRSEMNVSTLELGDSALYLCASSLRLAGDLGELFFGEGSRLTVL.

The chain employs TRBV11-2 and TRBJ2-4, with 9 bases identical to TRBD2. Germline lookup yields CDR1 SGHAT and CDR2 FQNNGV. CDR3 length: 16 residues. V gave up 5 bases and J gave up 0 bases; unmatched junction bases: 5. The CDR3 DNA sequence: TGTGCCAGCAGCGTGAGACTAGCGGCAGCCAAAAACATTCAGTACTTC. Translated: CASSVRLAAAKNIQYF.

The count of this clone is one. The J gene is TRBJ1-5, the V gene TRBV6-1; weak D call: TRBD1 (6 bases). Trimming pared 4 bases from V and 4 bases from J, leaving 14 bases between. The CDR3 extends over 15 amino acids. Germline V lookup: CDR1 MNHNS, CDR2 SASEGT. CDR3 nucleotide sequence: TGTGCCAGCAGTGTCCTAACAGGGACTAATCAGCCCCAGCATTTT. Amino acids: CASSVLTGTNQPQHF.